These 25 T cell receptor beta chains came from one sample sequenced in a study of beta chain features in type 1 diabetes. The entirety of the isolated RNA underwent reverse transcription, so expressed TCRB transcripts were sequenced. The protocol was immunoSEQ multiplex PCR, while the TCRdb copy is restricted to in-frame clones and leaves out a portion. This sample yields nearly 250,000 clones, of which roughly an eighth are seen a single time; more than 0.02% belongs to the top ten. Sequenced sample: naive CD4+ T cells from blood. These receptors came from a woman aged 40-49 years in good health.

This clone showed up just a few times. The chain carries TRBV2 and TRBJ2-7; weak D call: TRBD1 (5 bases). Germline-derived CDR1 and CDR2 are SNHLY and FYNNEI. This CDR3 comprises 14 residues. Trimming stripped 5 bases from V and 3 bases from J, with 14 bases between. CDR3 nucleotide sequence: TGTGCCAGCAGTCCTACCGGACATGACTACGAGCAGTACTTC. Translation gives CASSPTGHDYEQYF.

This clone has just a few counts. DNA of the CDR3: TGTGCCAGTAGTATGGCCGGGACAACCTACGAGCAGTACTTC. Protein sequence: CASSMAGTTYEQYF. This chain joins TRBV19 and TRBJ2-7; D is possibly TRBD1 (6 bases). Germline lookup yields CDR1 LNHDA and CDR2 SQIVND (reference sequence). Trimming took 3 bases from V and 2 from J, leaving 11 bases between them. The CDR3 loop spans 14 amino acids. Filled out from reference TRBV19 and TRBJ2-7, the complete variable domain reads DGGITQSPKYLFRKEGQNVTLSCEQNLNHDAMYWYRQDPGQGLRLIYYSQIVNDFQKGDIAEGYSVSREKKESFPLTVTSAQKNPTAFYLCASSMAGTTYEQYFGPGTRLTVT.

The chain links TRBV7-9 to TRBJ1-2, with D possibly being TRBD1 (6 bases). The CDR3 is made up of 14 amino acids. Germline lookup yields CDR1 SEHNR and CDR2 FQNEAQ (reference sequence). V was trimmed by 3 bases and J by 8 bases, leaving 16 bases between them. The DNA of the CDR3 is TGTGCCAGCAGCTTTTTTCAGGGGCCGGAAGGCTACACCTTC. This sequence encodes CASSFFQGPEGYTF.

This chain joins TRBV4-1 and TRBJ1-2; D perhaps matches TRBD1 (6 bases). Trimming left V 1 base short and J 3 bases short, with 21 bases between. Germline V lookup: CDR1 MGHRA, CDR2 YSYEKL. CDR3 length equals 18 residues. Here the CDR3 DNA reads TGCGCCAGCAGCCAAGGGTCCGATGTCGGACAGCACGACTATGGCTACACCTTC. Its translation: CASSQGSDVGQHDYGYTF.

The CDR3 DNA follows: TGTGCCAGCAGCTTGGCGGGACTGAAAGAGACCCAGTACTTC. Residues: CASSLAGLKETQYF. This chain links TRBV5-4 with TRBJ2-5; possibly TRBD2 for D (6 bases). The CDR3 loop spans 14 amino acids. V dropped 0 bases and J dropped 3 bases, with 9 bases sitting between them. Germline V gene data show CDR1 as SGHNT and CDR2 as YYREEE (reference sequence). The full variable domain, in which reference TRBV5-4 and TRBJ2-5 provide the parts outside the CDR3, is ETGVTQSPTHLIKTRGQQVTLRCSSQSGHNTVSWYQQALGQGPQFIFQYYREEENGRGNFPPRFSGLQFPNYSSELNVNALELDDSALYLCASSLAGLKETQYFGPGTRLLVL.

The sample holds many counts of this clone. The chain couples TRBV19 to TRBJ2-6; no definite D call. The CDR3 loop spans 16 amino acids. Germline loops: CDR1 LNHDA, CDR2 SQIVND (reference sequence). V lost 4 bases and J 4 bases, leaving 14 bases between the germline ends. CDR3 residues: CASSRDQWSGANVLTF. Here the CDR3 DNA reads TGTGCCAGTAGTAGAGACCAGTGGTCCGGGGCCAACGTCCTGACTTTC.

The chain is built from TRBV18 and TRBJ2-7; 7 bases line up with TRBD2. Looked up from germline, CDR1 is KGHSH and CDR2 is LQKENI. This CDR3 spans 14 amino acids. After removal of 8 bases from V and 4 bases from J, the junction contained 11 bases not matched to a gene. The CDR3 DNA reads as TGTGCCAGCGGTACCTCCGGGGGGAGATACGAGCAGTACTTC. It codes for CASGTSGGRYEQYF.

The J gene is TRBJ2-7, the V gene TRBV27; D is perhaps TRBD1 (7 bases). Germline CDR1 and CDR2: MNHEY and SMNVEV (reference sequence). V was shortened by 6 bases and J by 3 bases, with 12 bases between the two germline ends. CDR3 length: 13 amino acids. CDR3 nucleotide sequence: TGTGCCAGCAGGCGGGACAGCCTCTACGAGCAGTACTTC. Protein sequence: CASRRDSLYEQYF.

This clone has a handful of counts. CDR3 in amino acids: CASRPPSGNTEAFF. The CDR3 nucleotides read TGTGCCAGCAGGCCTCCTTCAGGGAACACTGAAGCTTTCTTT. The J gene is TRBJ1-1, the V gene TRBV5-4, with D uncertain. The CDR3 covers 14 residues. The germline V and J ends were trimmed by 5 bases and 1 base, with 12 bases remaining between them. Germline CDR1 reads SGHNT; CDR2 reads YYREEE (reference sequence). Looking up the rest from reference TRBV5-4 and TRBJ1-1 gives the full variable domain: ETGVTQSPTHLIKTRGQQVTLRCSSQSGHNTVSWYQQALGQGPQFIFQYYREEENGRGNFPPRFSGLQFPNYSSELNVNALELDDSALYLCASRPPSGNTEAFFGQGTRLTVV.

This chain links TRBV6-5 with TRBJ2-7, with 7 bases lining up with TRBD2. Trimming removed 6 bases from V and 2 bases from J; junction bases left unmatched: 10. The germline CDR1 and CDR2 sequences are MNHEY and SVGAGI. The CDR3 is made up of 15 amino acids. The CDR3 DNA sequence: TGTGCCAGCAGCATCGGGGGAGGGGCGGCCTACGAGCAGTACTTC. It translates to CASSIGGGAAYEQYF.

The CDR3 region is CASSLGPAGALQETQYF. The CDR3 DNA follows: TGCGCCAGCAGCCTTGGCCCGGCGGGGGCCCTCCAAGAGACCCAGTACTTC. The chain carries TRBV4-1 and TRBJ2-5, with D possibly being TRBD2 (7 bases). Trimming removed 4 bases at V and 1 base at J, with 19 bases between. The CDR3 is made up of 17 amino acids. CDR1 MGHRA and CDR2 YSYEKL come from the germline V gene.

Only a few counts were recorded for this clone. V and J are TRBV9 and TRBJ2-3; a weak D match, TRBD2 (6 bases). Germline V lookup: CDR1 SGDLS, CDR2 YYNGEE. The V end lost 2 bases, the J end lost 3 bases, and 10 bases lay between the germline ends. The CDR3 runs 14 residues. CDR3 sequence reads: CASSVRGPTDTQYF. The CDR3 nucleotides are TGTGCCAGCAGCGTGCGGGGCCCGACAGATACGCAGTATTTT.

The rearrangement joins TRBV5-4 to TRBJ1-1; no reliable D call. Germline loops: CDR1 SGHNT, CDR2 YYREEE (reference sequence). The CDR3 length is 14 residues. Trimming took 1 base from V and 5 from J, leaving 12 bases between them. The CDR3 reads CASSLRREATEAFF. For the CDR3, the DNA is TGTGCCAGCAGCTTGCGTAGGGAGGCAACTGAAGCTTTCTTT.

The chain employs TRBV9 and TRBJ2-4; TRBD2 aligns across 7 bases. Germline V gene data show CDR1 as SGDLS and CDR2 as YYNGEE. The CDR3 has 13 residues. J gave up 4 bases and V 3 bases, and 1 base lay outside the gene matches. The CDR3: CASSGSGKNIQYF. CDR3 coding DNA: TGTGCCAGCAGCGGTAGCGGGAAAAACATTCAGTACTTC.

This clone came up a few times. The chain recombines TRBV19 with TRBJ1-1; a weak D match, TRBD1 (6 bases). Trimming took off 3 bases at V and 5 bases at J, with 22 bases between the two ends. The V gene's germline CDR1 is LNHDA and CDR2 SQIVND (reference sequence). This CDR3 contains 17 residues. CDR3 amino acids: CASSIVATGNLGTEAFF. In DNA form, the CDR3 reads TGTGCCAGTAGTATCGTCGCCACAGGGAATCTAGGGACTGAAGCTTTCTTT.

CDR3 sequence (DNA): TGTGCCAGCAGTGCGGCGGGATCCACAGATACGCAGTATTTT. Its protein is CASSAAGSTDTQYF. The chain recombines TRBV2 with TRBJ2-3; D might be TRBD2 (6 bases). Trimming removed 4 bases at V and 2 bases at J, with 10 bases between. The germline V gene has CDR1 SNHLY and CDR2 FYNNEI. The CDR3 consists of 14 residues. The full variable domain, with the rest looked up from reference TRBV2 and TRBJ2-3, is EPEVTQTPSHQVTQMGQEVILRCVPISNHLYFYWYRQILGQKVEFLVSFYNNEISEKSEIFDDQFSVERPDGSNFTLKIRSTKLEDSAMYFCASSAAGSTDTQYFGPGTRLTVL.

This sequence joins TRBV6-6 and TRBJ2-2, with 8 nucleotides matching TRBD1. CDR3 length equals 15 residues. From germline, CDR1 is MNHNY and CDR2 SVGAGI (reference sequence). V shed 5 bases and J 5 bases; nucleotides not matched to a gene: 7. CDR3 coding DNA: TGTGCCAGCAGTGCCCGGACAGGGTTGACCGGGGAGCTGTTTTTT. Its translation: CASSARTGLTGELFF.

The chain has TRBV7-2 and TRBJ2-7, with a weak D call TRBD2 (6 bases). The CDR3 has 12 residues. Looked up from germline, CDR1 is SGHTA and CDR2 is FQGNSA. Trimming removed 4 bases at V and 6 bases at J, with 10 bases between. CDR3 in DNA: TGTGCCAGCAGCTCGTACGGGGGCGAGCAGTACTTC. Protein product: CASSSYGGEQYF.

This clone was seen more than once but under ten times. This chain joins TRBV7-9 and TRBJ1-1, with D possibly TRBD1 on 6 matching bases. The CDR3 is 15 residues long. Germline values: CDR1 SEHNR, CDR2 FQNEAQ (reference sequence). The ends were cut back, 5 bases at V and 4 bases at J, with 17 bases in the middle. CDR3 region: CASSLPQGPSTEAFF. CDR3 bases: TGTGCCAGCAGCCTCCCACAGGGACCGAGCACTGAAGCTTTCTTT.

The sample holds a few counts of this clone. The chain recombines TRBV6-5 with TRBJ1-2; D might be TRBD1 (6 bases). Trimming shortened V by 6 bases and J by 5 bases, and 13 bases separated the two germline ends. Per the germline V gene, CDR1 is MNHEY and CDR2 is SVGAGI. There are 13 residues in the CDR3. CDR3: CASRGTGRYGYTF. CDR3 coding DNA: TGTGCCAGCAGGGGTACAGGGAGATATGGCTACACCTTC.

This chain's CDR3 is CASSSLSLTGSEAFF. The CDR3 DNA sequence: TGTGCCAGCAGTTCATTGTCCCTTACAGGGTCTGAAGCTTTCTTT. V usage is TRBV6-5 and J usage is TRBJ1-1; weak D call: TRBD1 (6 bases). V gave up 4 bases and J gave up 6 bases, with 18 bases separating them. Germline V CDR1 and CDR2: MNHEY, SVGAGI. The CDR3 loop spans 15 amino acids.

This rearrangement joins TRBV5-4 to TRBJ2-7; D may be TRBD1 (5 bases). Germline loops: CDR1 SGHNT, CDR2 YYREEE (reference sequence). The CDR3 is made up of 14 amino acids. With 6 bases removed from V and 5 bases from J, the gap between germline ends came to 18 bases. The CDR3 sequence is CASMKGMSGDEQYF. CDR3 coding DNA: TGTGCCAGCATGAAGGGGATGTCTGGAGACGAGCAGTACTTC.

Only a few counts were recorded for this clone. V is TRBV5-1 and J is TRBJ2-7; D may be TRBD1 (5 bases). The V gene's germline CDR1 is SGHRS and CDR2 YFSETQ. Deletions cut 3 bases from V and 2 bases from J, with 12 bases between. This CDR3 has 14 amino acids. CDR3 sequence (DNA): TGCGCCAGCAGCTGGCGACAGCACACCTACGAGCAGTACTTC. Its protein product is CASSWRQHTYEQYF.

This clone was picked up a small number of times. CDR3 DNA sequence: TGTGCCAGCAGCGGCCGACAGGTCAGGAACTATGGCTACACCTTC. It is translated as CASSGRQVRNYGYTF. The chain couples TRBV7-2 to TRBJ1-2; D possibly corresponds to TRBD1 (6 bases). Germline CDR1 is SGHTA and CDR2 is FQGNSA. V was pared by 5 bases and J by 2 bases, with 15 bases between. This CDR3 is built from 15 residues.

The chain employs TRBV7-9 and TRBJ1-2; TRBD1 might be the D (6 bases). This CDR3 spans 13 amino acids. The V and J ends lost 7 bases and 4 bases respectively, with 13 bases between them. Per germline, CDR1 SEHNR and CDR2 FQNEAQ (reference sequence). The DNA for the CDR3 is TGTGCCAGCACTCAGGGGTTCGGCTATGGCTACACCTTC. Its translation: CASTQGFGYGYTF.